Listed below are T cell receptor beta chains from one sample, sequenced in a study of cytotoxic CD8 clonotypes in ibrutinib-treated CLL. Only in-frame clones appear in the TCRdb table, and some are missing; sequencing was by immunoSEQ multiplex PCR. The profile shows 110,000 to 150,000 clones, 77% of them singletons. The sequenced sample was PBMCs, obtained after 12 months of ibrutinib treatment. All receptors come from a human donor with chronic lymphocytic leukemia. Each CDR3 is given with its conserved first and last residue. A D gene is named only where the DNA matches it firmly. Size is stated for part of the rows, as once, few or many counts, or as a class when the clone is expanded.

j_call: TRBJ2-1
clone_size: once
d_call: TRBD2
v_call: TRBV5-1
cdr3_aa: CASSLLPASGENEQFF
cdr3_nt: TGCGCCAGCAGCTTACTTCCGGCTAGCGGGGAGAATGAGCAGTTCTTC

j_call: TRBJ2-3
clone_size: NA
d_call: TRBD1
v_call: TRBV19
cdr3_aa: CASSKGQGKDTQYF
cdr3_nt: TGTGCCAGTAGTAAAGGACAGGGGAAAGATACGCAGTATTTT

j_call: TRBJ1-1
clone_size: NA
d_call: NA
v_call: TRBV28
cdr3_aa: CASTTRAPAGNTEAFF
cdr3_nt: TGTGCCAGCACAACTAGGGCACCCGCAGGGAACACTGAAGCTTTCTTT

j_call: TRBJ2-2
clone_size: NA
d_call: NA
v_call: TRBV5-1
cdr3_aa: CASSLDGSTGELFF
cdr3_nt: TGCGCCAGCAGCTTGGATGGGTCCACCGGGGAGCTGTTTTTT

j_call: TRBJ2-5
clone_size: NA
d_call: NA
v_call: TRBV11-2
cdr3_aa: CASSLDFSGDETQYF
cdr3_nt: TGTGCCAGCAGCTTAGATTTTTCCGGGGACGAGACCCAGTACTTC

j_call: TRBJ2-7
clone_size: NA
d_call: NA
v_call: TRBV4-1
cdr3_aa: CASSQEGLFLYF
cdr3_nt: TGCGCCAGCAGCCAAGAGGGTTTGTTCTTGTACTTC

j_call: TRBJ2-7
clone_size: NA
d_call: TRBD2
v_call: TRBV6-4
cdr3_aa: CASSVSSGSGYEQYF
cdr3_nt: TGTGCCAGCAGTGTATCTAGCGGGAGTGGCTACGAGCAGTACTTC

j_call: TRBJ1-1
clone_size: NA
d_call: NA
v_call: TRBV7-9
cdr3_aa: CASSLVGENTEAFF
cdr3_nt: TGTGCCAGCAGCTTAGTTGGGGAGAACACTGAAGCTTTCTTT

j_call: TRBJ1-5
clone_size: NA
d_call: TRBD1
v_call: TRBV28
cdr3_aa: CASRTGENNQPQHF
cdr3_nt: TGTGCCAGCAGGACAGGGGAAAACAATCAGCCCCAGCATTTT

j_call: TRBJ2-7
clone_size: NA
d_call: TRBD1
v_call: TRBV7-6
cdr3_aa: CASSEGQGPYEQYF
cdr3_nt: TGTGCCAGCAGCGAAGGACAGGGTCCTTACGAGCAGTACTTC

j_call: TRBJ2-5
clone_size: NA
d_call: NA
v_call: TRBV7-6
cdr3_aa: CASSLSPENQETQYF
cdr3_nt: TGTGCCAGCAGCCTTTCCCCGGAAAATCAAGAGACCCAGTACTTC

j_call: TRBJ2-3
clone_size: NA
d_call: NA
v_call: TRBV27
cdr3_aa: CASSSQSSTDTQYF
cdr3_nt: TGTGCCAGCAGTTCGCAATCTAGCACAGATACGCAGTATTTT

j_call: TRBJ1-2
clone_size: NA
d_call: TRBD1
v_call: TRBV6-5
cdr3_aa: CASSLTGIGGYTF
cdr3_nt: TGTGCCAGCAGCCTGACAGGGATAGGTGGCTACACCTTC

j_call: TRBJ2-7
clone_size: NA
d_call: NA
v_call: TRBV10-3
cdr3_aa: CAIKAGSYEQYF
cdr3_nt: TGTGCCATCAAGGCAGGCTCCTACGAGCAGTACTTC

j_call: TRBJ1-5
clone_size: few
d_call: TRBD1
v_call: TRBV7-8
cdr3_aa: CASSLFVTGLGNQPQHF
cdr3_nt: TGTGCCAGCAGCTTATTTGTGACAGGGTTGGGCAATCAGCCCCAGCATTTT

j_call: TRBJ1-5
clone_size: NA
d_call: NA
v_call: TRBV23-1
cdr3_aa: CASSQSPQPSPVSNQPQHF
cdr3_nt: TGCGCCAGCAGTCAATCCCCACAACCCTCGCCGGTGAGCAATCAGCCCCAGCATTTT

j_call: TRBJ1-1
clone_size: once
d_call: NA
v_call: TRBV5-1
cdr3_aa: CASSFSGGAISTEAFF
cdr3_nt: TGCGCCAGCAGCTTTAGTGGGGGGGCCATTTCCACTGAAGCTTTCTTT

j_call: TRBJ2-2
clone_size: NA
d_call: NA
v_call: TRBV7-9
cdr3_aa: CASSLGYIGDTGELFF
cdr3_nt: TGTGCCAGCAGCTTGGGATATATCGGGGACACCGGGGAGCTGTTTTTT

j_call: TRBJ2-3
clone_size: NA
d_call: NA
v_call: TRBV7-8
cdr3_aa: CASSLEGAATDTQYF
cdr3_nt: TGTGCCAGCAGCTTAGAAGGGGCGGCCACAGATACGCAGTATTTT

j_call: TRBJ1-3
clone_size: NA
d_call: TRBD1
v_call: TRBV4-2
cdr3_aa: CASSQEQGPGNTIYF
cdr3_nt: TGTGCCAGCAGCCAAGAACAGGGGCCTGGAAACACCATATATTTT

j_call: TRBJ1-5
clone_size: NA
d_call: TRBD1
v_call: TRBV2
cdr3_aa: CASSGQGGNQPQHF
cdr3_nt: TGTGCCAGCAGTGGACAGGGTGGCAATCAGCCCCAGCATTTT

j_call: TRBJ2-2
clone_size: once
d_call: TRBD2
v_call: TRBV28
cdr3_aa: CASSLIASGGTGELFF
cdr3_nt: TGTGCCAGCAGTTTGATAGCTAGCGGGGGCACCGGGGAGCTGTTTTTT

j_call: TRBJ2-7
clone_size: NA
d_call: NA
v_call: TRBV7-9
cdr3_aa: CASSRGLKREQYF
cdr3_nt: TGTGCCAGCAGCCGGGGACTGAAGCGGGAGCAGTACTTC

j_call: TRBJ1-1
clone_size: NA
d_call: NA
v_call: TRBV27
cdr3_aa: CASSLLGGAEAFF
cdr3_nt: TGTGCCAGCAGTTTACTGGGTGGGGCTGAAGCTTTCTTT

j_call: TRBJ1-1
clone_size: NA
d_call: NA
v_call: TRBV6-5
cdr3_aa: CASSYSGIGAFF
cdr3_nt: TGTGCCAGCAGTTACTCCGGGATTGGAGCTTTCTTT

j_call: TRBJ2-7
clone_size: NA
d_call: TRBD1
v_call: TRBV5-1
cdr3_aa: CASSLGGTVSSYEQYF
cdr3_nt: TGCGCCAGCAGCTTGGGGGGGACAGTCAGCTCCTACGAGCAGTACTTC

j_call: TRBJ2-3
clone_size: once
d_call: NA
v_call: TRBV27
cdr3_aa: CASSLVRGGTDTQYF
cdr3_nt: TGTGCCAGCAGTTTAGTGCGGGGAGGCACAGATACGCAGTATTTT

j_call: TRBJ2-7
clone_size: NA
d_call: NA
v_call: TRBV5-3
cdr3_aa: CARSPEDEQYF
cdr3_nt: TGTGCCAGAAGCCCCGAGGACGAGCAGTACTTC

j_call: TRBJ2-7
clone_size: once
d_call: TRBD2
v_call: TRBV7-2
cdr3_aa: CASTLEGGPGRSSYEQYF
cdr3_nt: TGTGCCAGCACCCTAGAGGGAGGGCCGGGACGCTCGTCCTACGAGCAGTACTTC

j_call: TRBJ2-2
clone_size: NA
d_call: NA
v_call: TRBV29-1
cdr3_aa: CSVPEWRGPGELFF
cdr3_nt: TGCAGCGTCCCAGAATGGAGGGGGCCCGGGGAGCTGTTTTTT

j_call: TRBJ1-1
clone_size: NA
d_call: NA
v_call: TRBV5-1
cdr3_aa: CASSLQRNTEAFF
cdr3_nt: TGCGCCAGCAGCCTCCAACGGAACACTGAAGCTTTCTTT

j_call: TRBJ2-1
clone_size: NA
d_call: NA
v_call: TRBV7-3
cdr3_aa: CASSPQRGNNEQFF
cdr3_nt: TGTGCCAGCAGCCCCCAGAGGGGAAACAATGAGCAGTTCTTC

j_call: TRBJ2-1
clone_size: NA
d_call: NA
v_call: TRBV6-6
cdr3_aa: CASSLSNEQFF
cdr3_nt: TGTGCCAGCAGTTTATCCAATGAGCAGTTCTTC

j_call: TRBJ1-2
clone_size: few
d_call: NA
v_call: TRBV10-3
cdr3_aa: CAISGRQLEGNGYTF
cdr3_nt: TGTGCCATCAGTGGACGACAGTTAGAGGGAAATGGCTACACCTTC